A selection of T cell receptor beta chains follows, all from one sample in a study of T cell changes during pregnancy in multiple sclerosis. Sequenced by immunoSEQ multiplex PCR; TCRdb stores in-frame clones only, minus some. Of approximately 51,000 clones in the sample, about 90% are singletons; the top ten hold less than 0.65%. The sequencing used CD4+ T cells from peripheral blood mononuclear cells, collected after pregnancy. These TCRs come from a female donor with multiple sclerosis, enrolled in a pregnancy study. The CDR3 runs from the conserved cysteine through the conserved F or W. Each record gives: clone size, V gene, D gene, J gene, CDR3 DNA, CDR3 protein. D genes are given only for firm matches. For some rows the clone size is stated as once, few or many, or as a class when expanded; others skip it.

.	TRBV29-1	.	TRBJ2-1	TGCAGCGCCGGGCGGGATACCTACAATGAGCAGTTCTTC	CSAGRDTYNEQFF
.	TRBV11-2	.	TRBJ1-1	TGTGCCAGCAGTCACGCGAGGCCCATTGGGACTGAAGCTTTCTTT	CASSHARPIGTEAFF
.	TRBV6-6	.	TRBJ1-2	TGTGCCAGCTTAAGGGGAAACTATGGCTACACCTTC	CASLRGNYGYTF
once	TRBV25-1	TRBD2	TRBJ2-2	TGTGCCAGCGGTAGGACTAGCGGGAAGTCGAACACCGGGGAGCTGTTTTTT	CASGRTSGKSNTGELFF
.	TRBV19	TRBD1	TRBJ1-1	TGTGCCAGTAGCGACAGGGCGGCGGACACTGAAGCTTTCTTT	CASSDRAADTEAFF
.	TRBV11-2	.	TRBJ2-2	TGTGCCAGCAGCTCATACACGAACACCGGGGAGCTGTTTTTT	CASSSYTNTGELFF
.	TRBV2	.	TRBJ1-1	TGTGCCAGCAGGGGAGGGACGAACACTGAAGCTTTCTTT	CASRGGTNTEAFF
.	TRBV18	.	TRBJ2-5	TGTGCCAGCTCACCAGGAGGTCTAGAGACCCAGTACTTC	CASSPGGLETQYF
.	TRBV19	TRBD2	TRBJ2-4	TGTGCCAGTAGTATAGATCGGCCCGCGGGGGGCCGACGAGTCGCTCAGTACTTC	CASSIDRPAGGRRVAQYF
.	TRBV5-1	.	TRBJ1-1	TGCGCCAGCAGCTTGGGGACAGTGAACACTGAAGCTTTCTTT	CASSLGTVNTEAFF
.	TRBV29-1	TRBD1	TRBJ1-3	TGCAGCATTTGGACAGGCCTCTCTGGAAACACCATATATTTT	CSIWTGLSGNTIYF
.	TRBV27	.	TRBJ2-1	TGTGCCAGCAGCCCAACGGGATTCAGGAATGAGCAGTTCTTC	CASSPTGFRNEQFF
.	TRBV4-3	TRBD1	TRBJ2-5	TGCGCCAGCAGCCAATGGGACAGCGCCCAAGAGACCCAGTACTTC	CASSQWDSAQETQYF
.	TRBV5-3	TRBD2	TRBJ2-5	TGTGCCAGAAGCTTGGTGACTAGCGGGACCCAAGAGACCCAGTACTTC	CARSLVTSGTQETQYF
.	TRBV9	TRBD2	TRBJ2-1	TGTGCCAGCAGCGTAGGATCCGAGACTAGCTTAGGGCCACACTATGAGCAGTTCTTC	CASSVGSETSLGPHYEQFF
.	TRBV11-2	TRBD1	TRBJ1-2	TGTGCCAGCAGCGTGGGGACAGGGAACTATGGCTACACCTTC	CASSVGTGNYGYTF
.	TRBV19	.	TRBJ1-1	TGTGCCAGTAGTAATAACATGAACACTGAAGCTTTCTTT	CASSNNMNTEAFF
.	TRBV7-3	TRBD2	TRBJ2-3	TGTGCCAGCAGCCTAGGGGCGGGAGTTTCGGGAGATACGCAGTATTTT	CASSLGAGVSGDTQYF
.	TRBV7-9	.	TRBJ1-1	TGTGCCAGCAGCTTGGAACAGGAGAACACTGAAGCTTTCTTT	CASSLEQENTEAFF
once	TRBV28	.	TRBJ1-3	TGTGCCAGTTTACCGGCAGGCTCTGGAAACACCATATATTTT	CASLPAGSGNTIYF
once	TRBV9	.	TRBJ1-2	TGTGCCAGCAGCGTCGCCAGGAACTATGGCTACACCTTC	CASSVARNYGYTF
few	TRBV18	TRBD2	TRBJ2-1	TGTGCCAGCTCACTAAAGACTAGCGGGTATTACAATGAGCAGTTCTTC	CASSLKTSGYYNEQFF
.	TRBV5-5	.	TRBJ1-2	TGTGCCAGCAGCCCGGACAACAGGGTCTATGGCTACACCTTC	CASSPDNRVYGYTF
.	TRBV19	TRBD2	TRBJ2-2	TGTGCCAGTAGTATATTCGGCGGGAGGGCCACCGGGGAGCTGTTTTTT	CASSIFGGRATGELFF
.	TRBV10-3	.	TRBJ2-7	TGTGCCATCAGTGAAGTTGGCAGGGGAATCGAGCAGTACTTC	CAISEVGRGIEQYF
once	TRBV29-1	.	TRBJ2-3	TGCAGCACTGGGGGCGGGAGTTTAAATACGCAGTATTTT	CSTGGGSLNTQYF
once	TRBV28	TRBD1	TRBJ1-5	TGTGCCAGCAGAGACCGGGACAGGGACTATAGCAATCAGCCCCAGCATTTT	CASRDRDRDYSNQPQHF
.	TRBV19	.	TRBJ2-5	TGTGCCAGTAGTCTCCCGAGAGGGCCCCAAGAGACCCAGTACTTC	CASSLPRGPQETQYF
.	TRBV30	TRBD1	TRBJ1-3	TGTGCCTGGACACAGGGGGCGTTTGGAAACACCATATATTTT	CAWTQGAFGNTIYF
.	TRBV28	TRBD1	TRBJ1-2	TGTGCCAGCTCGGGACAGGGGGCAGGCTATGGCTACACCTTC	CASSGQGAGYGYTF
.	TRBV28	.	TRBJ2-7	TGTGCCAGCAGTTTCGTGCGGGGCTCGGCCTCCGAGCAGTACTTC	CASSFVRGSASEQYF
few	TRBV6-1	TRBD1	TRBJ1-5	TGTGCCAGCAGTTGGACAGGGGGCTTCGATCAGCCCCAGCATTTT	CASSWTGGFDQPQHF
.	TRBV5-5	TRBD1	TRBJ1-1	TGTGCCAGCAGCTTCACAGGGGCCACTGAAGCTTTCTTT	CASSFTGATEAFF
.	TRBV30	TRBD1	TRBJ1-6	TGTGCCTGGAGTGCCTCGCTGACAGGGCGGAGGAATTCACCCCTCCACTTT	CAWSASLTGRRNSPLHF
.	TRBV28	.	TRBJ1-5	TGTGCCAGCACCCTTTCAGGACAGTCCAACAATCAGCCCCAGCATTTT	CASTLSGQSNNQPQHF
.	TRBV6-6	.	TRBJ1-1	TGTGCCAGCAGTTGGGGCCCACTTGGCACTGAAGCTTTCTTT	CASSWGPLGTEAFF
.	TRBV19	TRBD1	TRBJ2-6	TGTGCCAGTAGTACTTACAGGGGGCGAGCTGGGGCCAACGTCCTGACTTTC	CASSTYRGRAGANVLTF
.	TRBV5-4	TRBD1	TRBJ2-5	TGTGCCAGCAGCTTGGGTTCGGGACAGTCAGAAGAGACCCAGTACTTC	CASSLGSGQSEETQYF
.	TRBV6-5	.	TRBJ2-1	TGTGCCAGCAGTTACCGGGTGGGCTCCTACAATGAGCAGTTCTTC	CASSYRVGSYNEQFF
.	TRBV19	TRBD1	TRBJ1-1	TGTGCCAGTAGTCCAAGGACAGGGATTGCTTTCTTT	CASSPRTGIAFF
.	TRBV4-2	.	TRBJ1-5	TGTGCCAGCAGCCAAGGGGGGGATAGCAATCAGCCCCAGCATTTT	CASSQGGDSNQPQHF
.	TRBV7-8	TRBD2	TRBJ2-1	TGTGCCAGCAGCGACGGGACTAGCGGGAATTGGGATGAGCAGTTCTTC	CASSDGTSGNWDEQFF
.	TRBV7-9	.	TRBJ2-5	TGTGCCAGCAGCTTAATGACAGGCCAAGAGACCCAGTACTTC	CASSLMTGQETQYF
.	TRBV28	.	TRBJ2-5	TGTGCCAGCAGGCAACTAGCCCAAGAGACCCAGTACTTC	CASRQLAQETQYF
.	TRBV27	TRBD1	TRBJ2-1	TGTGCCAGCAGCGTGATCGGACAGGGGGGTGGAGATGAGCAGTTCTTC	CASSVIGQGGGDEQFF
.	TRBV18	.	TRBJ1-1	TGTGCCAGCTCAGATACGGGGTTCCAAATGAACACTGAAGCTTTCTTT	CASSDTGFQMNTEAFF
.	TRBV13	.	TRBJ2-2	TGTGCCAGCAGCTTAGCGGGAAACACCGGGGAGCTGTTTTTT	CASSLAGNTGELFF
.	TRBV29-1	TRBD2	TRBJ2-1	TGCAGCGTTGAAGAGGCTAGCGGGAGACATGAGCAGTTCTTC	CSVEEASGRHEQFF
.	TRBV2	.	TRBJ1-4	TGTGCCAGCAGTGAATCTGGGCGCTATAATGAAAAACTGTTTTTT	CASSESGRYNEKLFF
.	TRBV14	TRBD2	TRBJ2-1	TGTGCCAGCAGCCTTCAAACTTTAGCGGGAGGGGTCAATGAGCAGTTCTTC	CASSLQTLAGGVNEQFF
few	TRBV27	TRBD1	TRBJ1-2	TGTGCCAGCAGTCCAACAGGGGGCCTAGCTAACTATGGCTACACCTTC	CASSPTGGLANYGYTF
.	TRBV7-2	.	TRBJ1-2	TGTGCCAGCAGCCTGGACAGTTCTAGGGGTGGCTACACCTTC	CASSLDSSRGGYTF
.	TRBV2	TRBD2	TRBJ2-1	TGTGCCAGCAGGGGCCTAGCGGGAGGGTGGATTGAGCAGTTCTTC	CASRGLAGGWIEQFF